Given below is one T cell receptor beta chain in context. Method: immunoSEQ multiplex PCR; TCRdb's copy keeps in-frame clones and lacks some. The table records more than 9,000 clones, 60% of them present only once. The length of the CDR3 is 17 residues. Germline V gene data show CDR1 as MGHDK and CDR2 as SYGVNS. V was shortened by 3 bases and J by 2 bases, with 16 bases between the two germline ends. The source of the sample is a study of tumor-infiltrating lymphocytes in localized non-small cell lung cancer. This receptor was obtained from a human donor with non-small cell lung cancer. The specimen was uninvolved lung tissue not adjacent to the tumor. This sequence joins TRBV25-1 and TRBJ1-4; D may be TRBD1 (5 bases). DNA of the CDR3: TGTGCCAGCAGTGATAGGGGAAGAGGGGTCACTAATGAAAAACTGTTTTTT. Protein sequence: CASSDRGRGVTNEKLFF.